Listed here is a single T cell receptor (beta chain). The antigen remains undetermined. Per the study methods: Out-of-frame sequences were removed, leaving 2,204,828 distinct TCRbeta sequences. The protocol was immunoSEQ multiplex PCR, while the TCRdb copy is restricted to in-frame clones and leaves out a portion. That table is the source of V, J and clone size, and D and trimming were worked out from the DNA. The sample yields under 55,000 clones, about 86% seen once. The entry originates in a study of memory CD4+ T cells and cytomegalovirus serostatus. Study-level background: Of the healthy Belgian adults, 9 were CMV seropositive and approximately 25 seronegative.

V lost 8 bases and J 2 bases, leaving 7 bases between the germline ends. The CDR3 covers 11 residues. Germline V gene data show CDR1 as MDHEN and CDR2 as SYDVKM. Single viable CD3+CD4+CD8-CD45RO+ cells were sorted as the memory CD4+ T cells. After thawing, CD4+ T cells were positively selected. Whole-study results and caveats: Of about 150 reported CMV TCRbeta sequences, under 80 were found in memory CD4+ repertoires.

Sequenced: memory CD4+ T cells from blood. This TCR derives from an adult in good health and CMV-seropositive. The chain employs TRBV28 and TRBJ2-7; D is perhaps TRBD2 (6 bases). This chain's CDR3 is CASGGTYEQYF. The CDR3 DNA reads as TGTGCCAGCGGAGGGACCTACGAGCAGTACTTC.